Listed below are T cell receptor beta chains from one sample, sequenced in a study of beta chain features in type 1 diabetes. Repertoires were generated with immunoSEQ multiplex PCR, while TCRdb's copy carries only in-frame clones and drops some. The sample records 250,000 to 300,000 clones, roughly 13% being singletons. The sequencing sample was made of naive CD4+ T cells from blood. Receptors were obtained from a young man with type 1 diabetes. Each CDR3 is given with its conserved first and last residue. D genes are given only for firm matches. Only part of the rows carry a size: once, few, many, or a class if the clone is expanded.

CAWSTGGADTQYF	TGTGCCTGGAGCACAGGGGGGGCAGATACGCAGTATTTT	few	-	TRBV30	TRBJ2-3
CASSLSTRYNEQFF	TGTGCCAGCAGCTTATCGACTAGGTATAATGAGCAGTTCTTC	-	-	TRBV11-2	TRBJ2-1
CASRLAQETQYF	TGTGCCAGCAGGCTAGCTCAGGAGACCCAGTACTTC	few	-	TRBV6-6	TRBJ2-5
CATRGRAADTQYF	TGTGCCACCAGAGGAAGAGCGGCCGATACGCAGTATTTT	few	-	TRBV15	TRBJ2-3
CASSLLEAEAFF	TGTGCCAGCAGCTTGCTTGAGGCTGAAGCTTTCTTT	-	-	TRBV5-4	TRBJ1-1
CASLLAARGSEQFF	TGTGCCAGCCTTCTAGCGGCCCGAGGTAGTGAGCAGTTCTTC	-	TRBD2	TRBV2	TRBJ2-1
CAWSVRWGEGRNEQFF	TGTGCCTGGAGTGTACGTTGGGGGGAGGGGAGAAATGAGCAGTTCTTC	-	TRBD2	TRBV30	TRBJ2-1
CASSVRLSTDTQYF	TGTGCCAGCAGCGTACGACTGAGCACAGATACGCAGTATTTT	few	-	TRBV7-2	TRBJ2-3
CASSLDRRYGYTF	TGTGCCAGCAGCTTGGACAGGCGCTATGGCTACACCTTC	-	-	TRBV5-4	TRBJ1-2
CASSVQGAGETQYF	TGTGCCAGCAGTGTACAGGGGGCGGGCGAGACCCAGTACTTC	-	TRBD1	TRBV2	TRBJ2-5
CASSPPASGSLNEQFF	TGTGCCAGCTCTCCCCCGGCTAGCGGGTCTCTCAATGAGCAGTTCTTC	-	TRBD2	TRBV5-4	TRBJ2-1
CASTRDRGRGTEAFF	TGTGCCAGCACCCGGGACAGGGGGCGAGGTACTGAAGCTTTCTTT	-	TRBD1	TRBV2	TRBJ1-1
CASSLEGFTEAFF	TGTGCCAGCAGCCTAGAGGGTTTCACTGAAGCTTTCTTT	few	-	TRBV5-4	TRBJ1-1
CASSLEESPGSGYTF	TGCGCCAGCAGCTTGGAGGAGAGCCCCGGGTCGGGCTACACCTTC	-	-	TRBV5-1	TRBJ1-2
CAWSVQEKQKLFF	TGTGCCTGGAGTGTACAGGAAAAACAAAAACTGTTTTTT	few	-	TRBV30	TRBJ1-4
CAWALWVTSGTYNEQFF	TGTGCCTGGGCGTTGTGGGTCACTAGCGGGACATACAATGAGCAGTTCTTC	few	TRBD2	TRBV30	TRBJ2-1
CASSPLGQGAWNEQYF	TGTGCCAGCAGCCCTCTAGGACAGGGGGCTTGGAACGAGCAGTACTTC	-	TRBD1	TRBV5-4	TRBJ2-7
CASRDRKYEQFF	TGTGCCAGCAGAGATAGAAAATACGAGCAGTTCTTC	-	-	TRBV6-6	TRBJ2-1
CASSVQGVRADTQYF	TGTGCCAGCAGTGTACAGGGTGTCCGTGCAGATACGCAGTATTTT	few	-	TRBV25-1	TRBJ2-3
CASSGSRATNEKLFF	TGTGCCAGCAGTGGCTCTCGGGCAACTAATGAAAAACTGTTTTTT	few	-	TRBV2	TRBJ1-4
CASSAEGLAAGGDTQYF	TGTGCCAGCAGCGCAGAGGGACTAGCGGCAGGTGGAGATACGCAGTATTTT	-	TRBD2	TRBV4-2	TRBJ2-3
CASHSGTSGLTKQYF	TGTGCCAGTCACAGCGGGACTAGCGGACTTACGAAGCAGTACTTC	-	TRBD2	TRBV27	TRBJ2-7